This TCR beta chain emerged from a study of CD8 T cell repertoires and HIV-1 epitope variants. As for the study in general: Controls included no peptide, Ebola AY9 epitope, and a CMV, EBV, flu pool. Tested: three Gag epitope families, Nef HW9 and YT9.

As to this clone: Antigen: not known.

Using immunoSEQ multiplex PCR, the repertoire was profiled, and TCRdb retains in-frame clones only, with some absent. The sample has 4,900 or so clones, more than 60% seen once. Study results and caveats: Nef KF9 drew five clonotypes and HW9 one, without TAALDMSHF responses.

Germline CDR1 and CDR2: SGHAT and FQNNGV. The CDR3 is made up of 14 amino acids. V was pared by 5 bases and J by 5 bases, with 16 bases between. Sequencing input: cultured CD8+ T cells derived from PBMCs. The TCR originated in a male donor with HIV. This rearrangement joins TRBV11-2 to TRBJ2-7; tentatively, D is TRBD1 or TRBD2 (5 bases each). CDR3 amino acids: CASSPTGGRDEQYF. CDR3 coding DNA: TGTGCCAGCAGCCCTACAGGCGGGCGGGACGAGCAGTACTTC.